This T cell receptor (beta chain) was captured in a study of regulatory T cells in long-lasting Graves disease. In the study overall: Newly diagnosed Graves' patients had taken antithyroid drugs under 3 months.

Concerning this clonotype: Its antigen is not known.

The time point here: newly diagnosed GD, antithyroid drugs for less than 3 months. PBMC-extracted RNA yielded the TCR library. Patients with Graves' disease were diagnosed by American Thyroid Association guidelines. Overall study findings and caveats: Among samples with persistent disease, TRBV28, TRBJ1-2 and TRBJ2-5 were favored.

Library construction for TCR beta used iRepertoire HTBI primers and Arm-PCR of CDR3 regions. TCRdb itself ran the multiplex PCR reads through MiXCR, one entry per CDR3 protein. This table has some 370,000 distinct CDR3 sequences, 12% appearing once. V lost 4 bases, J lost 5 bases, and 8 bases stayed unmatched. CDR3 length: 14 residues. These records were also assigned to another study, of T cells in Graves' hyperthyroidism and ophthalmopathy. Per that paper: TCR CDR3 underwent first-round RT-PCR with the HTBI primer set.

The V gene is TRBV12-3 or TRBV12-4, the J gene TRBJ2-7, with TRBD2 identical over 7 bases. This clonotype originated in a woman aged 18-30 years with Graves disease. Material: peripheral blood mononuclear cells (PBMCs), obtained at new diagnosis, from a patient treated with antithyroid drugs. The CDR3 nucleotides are TGTGCCAGCAGTTCCCTCCTAGCGGCCCACGAGCAGTACTTC. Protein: CASSSLLAAHEQYF.